The clone carrying this TCR beta chain showed up just a few times. The sample is drawn from a study of blood T cell repertoires in COVID-19. Clones were read by immunoSEQ multiplex PCR, and TCRdb kept only the in-frame ones, dropping some. The data show 130,000 to 150,000 clones, with over 80% seen just once and approximately 0.98% held by the top ten. Sequenced: peripheral blood. This receptor was identified in a woman in her forties or fifties with acute or convalescent COVID-19.

The CDR3 here is CASSEAPFSYNEQFF. CDR3 sequence (DNA): TGTGCCAGCAGTGAAGCCCCCTTCTCCTACAATGAGCAGTTCTTC. J is TRBJ2-1 and V is TRBV6-1; D call uncertain. CDR3 length: 15 amino acids. From germline, CDR1 is MNHNS and CDR2 SASEGT. Trimming pared 0 bases from V and 0 bases from J, leaving 6 bases between.